This T cell receptor beta chain was sequenced for a study of T cell responses to AZD1222 COVID-19 vaccine. Study conclusions and caveats: Donors, mostly white British, included more females; clonal diversity was possibly underestimated. Two doses of AZD1222 preceded a rise in Spike-specific TCR breadth and depth.

Libraries were prepared by immunoSEQ multiplex PCR; TCRdb keeps only in-frame clonotypes and omits some of them. The sample carries about 81,000 clones, 70% to 90% recorded once. Second-dose recipients at about 4 or about 12 weeks were treated as one pooled group. This CDR3 contains 13 residues. V was pared by 5 bases and J by 5 bases, with 13 bases between. Germline CDR1 is LNHDA and CDR2 is SQIVND (reference sequence). Points on this clone: The antigen remains unidentified.

The specimen comprised peripheral blood, sampled 28 days after the second AZD1222 dose. The sequence derives from an adult who received the AZD1222 COVID-19 vaccine. The rearrangement uses TRBV19 and TRBJ2-7; D might be TRBD2 (5 bases). The CDR3 here is CASSPLRRNEQYF. CDR3 coding DNA: TGTGCCAGTAGTCCGCTCCGGAGGAACGAGCAGTACTTC.